Described below is a single T cell receptor beta chain sequence and its context. With V trimmed by 6 bases and J by 6 bases, 4 bases remained unmatched. This CDR3 is built from 14 residues. The germline V gene encodes CDR1 MDHEN and CDR2 SYDVKM. The authors' processing: Amplification of reference gene primers was used by the study to estimate nucleated cell counts. Measured with immunoSEQ multiplex PCR; TCRdb has only the in-frame clones, and not every one. D and trimming were read from the DNA, whereas the V and J calls and clone size are those reported in that table. The data hold around 60,000 clones, with 81% observed a single time. These data come from a study of blood T cell repertoires in COVID-19. Study as a whole: PBMCs, B-cell-depleted T cells, or T cells were the source of the cDNA or gDNA that made up the material.

The rearrangement joins TRBV28 to TRBJ1-4; 10 positions agree with TRBD1. The specimen was peripheral blood. This sequence originates from an elderly man with acute or convalescent COVID-19. The DNA of the CDR3 is TGTGCCAGCAGCTCCGGGACAGGGGATGAAAAACTGTTTTTT. It codes for CASSSGTGDEKLFF.